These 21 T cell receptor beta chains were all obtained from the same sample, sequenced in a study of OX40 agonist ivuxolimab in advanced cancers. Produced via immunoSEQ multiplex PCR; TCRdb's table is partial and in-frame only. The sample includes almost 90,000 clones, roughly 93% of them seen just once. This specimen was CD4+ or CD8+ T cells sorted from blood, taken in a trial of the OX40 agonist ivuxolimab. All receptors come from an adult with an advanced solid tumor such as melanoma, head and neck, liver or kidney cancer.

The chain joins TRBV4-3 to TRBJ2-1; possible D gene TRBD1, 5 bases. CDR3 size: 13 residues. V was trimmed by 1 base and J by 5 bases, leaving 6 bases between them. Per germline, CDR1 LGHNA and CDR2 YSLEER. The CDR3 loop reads CASSQAGNNEQFF. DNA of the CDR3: TGCGCCAGCAGCCAAGCAGGGAACAATGAGCAGTTCTTC.

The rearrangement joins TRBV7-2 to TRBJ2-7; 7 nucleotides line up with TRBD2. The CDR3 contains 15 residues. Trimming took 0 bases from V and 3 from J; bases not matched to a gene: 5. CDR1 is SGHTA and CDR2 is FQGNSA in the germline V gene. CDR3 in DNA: TGTGCCAGCAGCTTAGCCACCGGACTAGTCTACGAGCAGTACTTC. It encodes CASSLATGLVYEQYF. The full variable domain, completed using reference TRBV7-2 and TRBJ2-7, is GAGVSQSPSNKVTEKGKDVELRCDPISGHTALYWYRQSLGQGLEFLIYFQGNSAPDKSGLPSDRFSAERTGGSVSTLTIQRTQQEDSAVYLCASSLATGLVYEQYFGPGTRLTVT.

The CDR3 coding sequence is TGCGCCAGCAGCTCTACTAAACCGGGACTAGCAGGGCCTAGCTCCTACAATGAGCAGTTCTTC. It encodes CASSSTKPGLAGPSSYNEQFF. V is TRBV5-1 and J is TRBJ2-1; TRBD2 agrees at 9 bases. J was trimmed by 0 bases and V by 3 bases; bases with no gene match: 19. The CDR3 has 21 amino acids. Germline CDR1 SGHRS, CDR2 YFSETQ.

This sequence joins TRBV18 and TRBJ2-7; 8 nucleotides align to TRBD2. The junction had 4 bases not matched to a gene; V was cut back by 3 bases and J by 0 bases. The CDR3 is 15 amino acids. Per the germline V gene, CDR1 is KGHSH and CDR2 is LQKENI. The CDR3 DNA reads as TGTGCCAGCTCACCTACTAGCGGAAGCTCCTACGAGCAGTACTTC. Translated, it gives CASSPTSGSSYEQYF. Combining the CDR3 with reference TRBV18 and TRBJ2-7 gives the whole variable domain NAGVMQNPRHLVRRRGQEARLRCSPMKGHSHVYWYRQLPEEGLKFMVYLQKENIIDESGMPKERFSAEFPKEGPSILRIQQVVRGDSAAYFCASSPTSGSSYEQYFGPGTRLTVT.

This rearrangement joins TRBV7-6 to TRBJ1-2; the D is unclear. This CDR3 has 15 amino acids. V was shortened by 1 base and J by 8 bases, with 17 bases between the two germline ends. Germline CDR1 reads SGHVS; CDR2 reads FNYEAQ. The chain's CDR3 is CASSLEVGPDLGYTF. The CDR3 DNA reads TGTGCCAGCAGCTTAGAGGTCGGTCCGGACCTCGGCTACACCTTC.

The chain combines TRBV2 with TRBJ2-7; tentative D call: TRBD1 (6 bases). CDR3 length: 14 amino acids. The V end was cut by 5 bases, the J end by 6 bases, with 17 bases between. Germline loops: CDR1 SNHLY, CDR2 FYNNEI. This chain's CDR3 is CASSRPPGAAEQYF. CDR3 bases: TGTGCCAGCAGTCGTCCTCCAGGGGCGGCCGAGCAGTACTTC.

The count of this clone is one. This CDR3 is CASSKGTHTDTQYF. The CDR3 DNA follows: TGTGCCAGCAGTAAGGGGACACACACAGATACGCAGTATTTT. The chain has TRBV6-1 and TRBJ2-3; tentatively, D is TRBD1 (6 bases). This CDR3 has 14 residues. Trimming pared 5 bases from V and 2 bases from J, leaving 11 bases between. The germline CDR1 and CDR2 sequences are MNHNS and SASEGT.

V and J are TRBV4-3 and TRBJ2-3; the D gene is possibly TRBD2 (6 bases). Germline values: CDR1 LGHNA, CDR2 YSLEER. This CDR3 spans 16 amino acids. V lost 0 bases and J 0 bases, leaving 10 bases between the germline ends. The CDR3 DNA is TGCGCCAGCAGCCAAGACTGGAGCGGGAGCACAGATACGCAGTATTTT. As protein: CASSQDWSGSTDTQYF.

The CDR3 DNA reads as TGTGCCAGCAGCTTCGGCGGGGGCGGTAACACCGGGGAGCTGTTTTTT. This codes for CASSFGGGGNTGELFF. V gene TRBV7-6 combines with J gene TRBJ2-2, with D possibly matching TRBD2 (7 bases). Trimming took off 3 bases at V and 2 bases at J, with 13 bases between the two ends. The CDR3 length is 16 residues. Germline CDR1 and CDR2: SGHVS and FNYEAQ.

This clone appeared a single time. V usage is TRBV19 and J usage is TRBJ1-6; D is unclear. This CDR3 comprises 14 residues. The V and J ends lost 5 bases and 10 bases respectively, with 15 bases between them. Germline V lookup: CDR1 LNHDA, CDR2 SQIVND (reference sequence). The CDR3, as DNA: TGTGCCAGTAGTGACCCCGGGTGGGAGTCACCCCTCCACTTT. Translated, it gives CASSDPGWESPLHF.

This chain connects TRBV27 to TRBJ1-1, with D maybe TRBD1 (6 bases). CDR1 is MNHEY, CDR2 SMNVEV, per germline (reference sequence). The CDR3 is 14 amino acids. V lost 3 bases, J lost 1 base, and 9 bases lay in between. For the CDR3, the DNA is TGTGCCAGCAGTTTGGGGACACGGAACACTGAAGCTTTCTTT. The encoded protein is CASSLGTRNTEAFF.

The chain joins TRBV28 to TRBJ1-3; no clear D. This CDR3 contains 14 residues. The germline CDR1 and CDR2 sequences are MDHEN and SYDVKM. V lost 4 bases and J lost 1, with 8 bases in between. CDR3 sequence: CASSSPFSGNTIYF. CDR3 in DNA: TGTGCCAGCAGTTCCCCCTTTTCTGGAAACACCATATATTTT.

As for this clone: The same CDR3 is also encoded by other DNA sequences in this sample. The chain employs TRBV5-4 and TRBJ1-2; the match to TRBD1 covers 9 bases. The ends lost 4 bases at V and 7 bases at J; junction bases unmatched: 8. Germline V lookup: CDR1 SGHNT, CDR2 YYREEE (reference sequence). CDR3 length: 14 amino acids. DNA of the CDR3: TGTGCCAGCAGCCCCCCGGGACAGGGTTTTGGCTACACCTTC. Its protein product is CASSPPGQGFGYTF.

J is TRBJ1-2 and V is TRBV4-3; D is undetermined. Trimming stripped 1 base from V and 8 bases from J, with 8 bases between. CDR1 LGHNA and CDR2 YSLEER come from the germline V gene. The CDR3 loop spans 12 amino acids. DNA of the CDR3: TGCGCCAGCAGCCAAGGCCGGTGGGGCTACACCTTC. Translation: CASSQGRWGYTF.

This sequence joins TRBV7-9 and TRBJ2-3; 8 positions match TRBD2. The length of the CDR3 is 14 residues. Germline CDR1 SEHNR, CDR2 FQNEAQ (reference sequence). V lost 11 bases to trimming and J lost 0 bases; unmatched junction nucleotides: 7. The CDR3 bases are TGTGCCGGCGAGCGGGGGACTAGCACAGATACGCAGTATTTT. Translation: CAGERGTSTDTQYF.

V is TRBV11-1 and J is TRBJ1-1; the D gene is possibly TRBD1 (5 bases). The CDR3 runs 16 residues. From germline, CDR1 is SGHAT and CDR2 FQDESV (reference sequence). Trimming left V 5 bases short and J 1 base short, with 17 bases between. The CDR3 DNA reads TGTGCCAGCAGCAGACGCCAGGGTTCTGGGAACACTGAAGCTTTCTTT. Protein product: CASSRRQGSGNTEAFF.

The CDR3 is CASSQDLGTGAGNTIYF. As DNA, the CDR3 is TGCGCCAGCAGCCAAGATTTGGGTACAGGGGCTGGAAACACCATATATTTT. The chain links TRBV4-3 to TRBJ1-3, with 7 positions matching TRBD1. CDR3 length equals 17 residues. V dropped 0 bases and J dropped 2; count of bases not matched to a gene: 7. Germline-derived CDR1 and CDR2 are LGHNA and YSLEER.

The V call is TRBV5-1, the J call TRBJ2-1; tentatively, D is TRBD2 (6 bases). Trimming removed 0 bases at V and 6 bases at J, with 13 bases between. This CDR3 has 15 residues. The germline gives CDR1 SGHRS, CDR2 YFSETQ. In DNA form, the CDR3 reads TGCGCCAGCAGCTTGGCGGCTAGCGCAGGCAATGAGCAGTTCTTC. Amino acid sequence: CASSLAASAGNEQFF.

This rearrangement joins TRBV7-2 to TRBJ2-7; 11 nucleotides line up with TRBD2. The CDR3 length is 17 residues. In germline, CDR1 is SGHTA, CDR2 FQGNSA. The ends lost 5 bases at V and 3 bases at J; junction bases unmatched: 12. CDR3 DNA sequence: TGTGCCAGCAGCCCGCGCCGGGCTAGCGGGAGGTTCTACGAGCAGTACTTC. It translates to CASSPRRASGRFYEQYF. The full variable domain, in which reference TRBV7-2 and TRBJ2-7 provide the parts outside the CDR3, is GAGVSQSPSNKVTEKGKDVELRCDPISGHTALYWYRQSLGQGLEFLIYFQGNSAPDKSGLPSDRFSAERTGGSVSTLTIQRTQQEDSAVYLCASSPRRASGRFYEQYFGPGTRLTVT.

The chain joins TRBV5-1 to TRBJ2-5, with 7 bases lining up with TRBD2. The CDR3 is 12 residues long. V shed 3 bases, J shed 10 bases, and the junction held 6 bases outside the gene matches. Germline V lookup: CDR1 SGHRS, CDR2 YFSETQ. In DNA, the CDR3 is TGCGCCAGCAGCTCCTCTCGGGAGGACCAGTACTTC. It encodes CASSSSREDQYF. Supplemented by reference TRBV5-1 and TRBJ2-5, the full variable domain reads KAGVTQTPRYLIKTRGQQVTLSCSPISGHRSVSWYQQTPGQGLQFLFEYFSETQRNKGNFPGRFSGRQFSNSRSEMNVSTLELGDSALYLCASSSSREDQYFGPGTRLLVL.

The CDR3 sequence: CASSLGSPNVLTF. The CDR3 nucleotides are TGTGCCAGCAGCTTGGGCAGCCCCAACGTCCTGACTTTC. The gene calls are TRBV7-2 and TRBJ2-6; D is unresolved. V was trimmed by 3 bases and J by 8 bases, leaving 8 bases between them. This CDR3 contains 13 residues. Germline V gene sequence: CDR1 SGHTA, CDR2 FQGNSA. The full variable domain, its missing parts supplied by reference TRBV7-2 and TRBJ2-6, is GAGVSQSPSNKVTEKGKDVELRCDPISGHTALYWYRQSLGQGLEFLIYFQGNSAPDKSGLPSDRFSAERTGGSVSTLTIQRTQQEDSAVYLCASSLGSPNVLTFGAGSRLTVL.